This TCR beta chain was sequenced for a study of T cells in Graves' hyperthyroidism and ophthalmopathy. Study-wide results and caveats: A model built on 13 V-J features separated ophthalmopathy from stable hyperthyroidism. The model anticipated ophthalmopathy a median around six months pre-onset.

Researchers amplified the TCR beta CDR3 regions from RNA transcripts. The TCR CDR3 was amplified in a first-round RT-PCR using the HTBI primer set. MiXCR, run by TCRdb on the multiplex PCR reads, gives a single entry per CDR3 protein. The table lists hundreds of thousands of distinct CDR3 sequences, around 15% of them singletons. This CDR3 spans 14 amino acids. Trimming cost V 6 bases and J 6 bases; bases outside gene matches: 5. Graves' hyperthyroidism was deemed stable given no ophthalmopathy progression within 18 months. Fresh peripheral blood, more than 9 ml, yielded the PBMCs. Of note for this clonotype: Its target is unknown.

Sequencing input: blood. This rearrangement joins TRBV12-3 or TRBV12-4 to TRBJ2-2; TRBD1 matches 9 bases. The sequence was collected from a woman between 18 and 29 years old with Graves' hyperthyroidism. The chain's CDR3 is CASSGDRAPGELFF. CDR3 in DNA: TGTGCCAGCAGCGGGGACAGGGCCCCCGGGGAGCTGTTTTTT.